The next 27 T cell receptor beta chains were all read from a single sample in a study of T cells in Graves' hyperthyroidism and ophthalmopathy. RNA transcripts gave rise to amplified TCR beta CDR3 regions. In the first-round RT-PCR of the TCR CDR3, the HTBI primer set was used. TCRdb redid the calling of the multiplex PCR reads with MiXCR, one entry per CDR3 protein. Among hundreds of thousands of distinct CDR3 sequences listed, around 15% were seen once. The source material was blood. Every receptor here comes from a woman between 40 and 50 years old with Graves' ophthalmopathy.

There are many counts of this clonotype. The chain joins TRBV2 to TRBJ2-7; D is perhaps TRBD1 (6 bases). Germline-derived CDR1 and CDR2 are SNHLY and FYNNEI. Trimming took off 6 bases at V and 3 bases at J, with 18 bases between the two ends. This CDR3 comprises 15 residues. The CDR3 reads CASRSPRTEGYEQYF. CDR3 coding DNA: TGTGCCAGCAGATCGCCCCGGACAGAGGGCTACGAGCAGTACTTC. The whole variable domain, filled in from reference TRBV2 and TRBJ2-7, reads EPEVTQTPSHQVTQMGQEVILRCVPISNHLYFYWYRQILGQKVEFLVSFYNNEISEKSEIFDDQFSVERPDGSNFTLKIRSTKLEDSAMYFCASRSPRTEGYEQYFGPGTRLTVT.

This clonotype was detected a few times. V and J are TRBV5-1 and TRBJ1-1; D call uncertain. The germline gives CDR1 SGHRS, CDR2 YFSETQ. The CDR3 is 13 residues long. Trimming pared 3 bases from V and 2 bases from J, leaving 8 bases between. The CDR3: CASSYEVNTEAFF. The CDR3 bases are TGCGCCAGCAGCTACGAGGTTAACACTGAAGCTTTCTTT.

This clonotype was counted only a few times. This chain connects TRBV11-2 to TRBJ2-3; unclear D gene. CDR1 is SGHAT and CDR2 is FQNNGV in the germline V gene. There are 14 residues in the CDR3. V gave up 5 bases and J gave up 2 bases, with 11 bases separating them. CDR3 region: CASSQAANTDTQYF. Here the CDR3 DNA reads TGTGCCAGCAGCCAAGCCGCAAACACAGATACGCAGTATTTT.

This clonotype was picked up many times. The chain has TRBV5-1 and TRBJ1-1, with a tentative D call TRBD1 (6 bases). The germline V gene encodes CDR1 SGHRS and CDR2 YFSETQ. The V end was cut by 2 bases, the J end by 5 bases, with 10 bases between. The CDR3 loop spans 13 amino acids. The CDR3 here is CASSLGGKTEAFF. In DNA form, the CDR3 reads TGCGCCAGCAGCTTAGGGGGAAAGACTGAAGCTTTCTTT.

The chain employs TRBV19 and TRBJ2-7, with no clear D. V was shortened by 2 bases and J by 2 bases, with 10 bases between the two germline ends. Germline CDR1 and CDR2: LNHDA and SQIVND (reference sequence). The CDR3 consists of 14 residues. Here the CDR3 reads CASSITGGAYEQYF. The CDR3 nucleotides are TGTGCCAGTAGTATAACGGGCGGAGCCTACGAGCAGTACTTC. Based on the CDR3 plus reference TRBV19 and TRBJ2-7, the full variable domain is DGGITQSPKYLFRKEGQNVTLSCEQNLNHDAMYWYRQDPGQGLRLIYYSQIVNDFQKGDIAEGYSVSREKKESFPLTVTSAQKNPTAFYLCASSITGGAYEQYFGPGTRLTVT.

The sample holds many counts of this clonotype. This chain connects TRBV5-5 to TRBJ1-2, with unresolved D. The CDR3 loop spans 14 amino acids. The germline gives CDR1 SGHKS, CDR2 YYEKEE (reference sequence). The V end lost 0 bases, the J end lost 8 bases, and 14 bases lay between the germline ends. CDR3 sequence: CASSLDMVTTGYTF. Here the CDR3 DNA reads TGTGCCAGCAGCTTGGATATGGTGACGACGGGCTACACCTTC.

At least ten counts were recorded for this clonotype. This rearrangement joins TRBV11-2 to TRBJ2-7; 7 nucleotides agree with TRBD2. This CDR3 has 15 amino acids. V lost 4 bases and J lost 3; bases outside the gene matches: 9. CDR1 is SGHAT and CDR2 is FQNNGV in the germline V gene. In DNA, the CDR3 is TGTGCCAGCAGCTCCCCCCAGGCTAGCGGCTACGAGCAGTACTTC. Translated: CASSSPQASGYEQYF. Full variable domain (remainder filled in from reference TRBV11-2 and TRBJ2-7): EAGVAQSPRYKIIEKRQSVAFWCNPISGHATLYWYQQILGQGPKLLIQFQNNGVVDDSQLPKDRFSAERLKGVDSTLKIQPAKLEDSAVYLCASSSPQASGYEQYFGPGTRLTVT.

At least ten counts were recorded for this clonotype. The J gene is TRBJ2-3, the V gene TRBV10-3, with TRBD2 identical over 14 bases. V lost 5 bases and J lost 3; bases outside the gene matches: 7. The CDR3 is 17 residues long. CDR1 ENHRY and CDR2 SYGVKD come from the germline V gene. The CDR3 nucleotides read TGTGCCATCAGTACGGGACTAGCGGGAGCGAGGACAGATACGCAGTATTTT. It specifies CAISTGLAGARTDTQYF.

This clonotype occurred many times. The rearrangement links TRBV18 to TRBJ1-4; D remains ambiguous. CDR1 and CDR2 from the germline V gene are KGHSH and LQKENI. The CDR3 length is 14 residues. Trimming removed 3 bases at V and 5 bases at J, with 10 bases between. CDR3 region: CASSPLGSNEKLFF. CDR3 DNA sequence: TGTGCCAGCTCACCTTTGGGTTCGAATGAAAAACTGTTTTTT.

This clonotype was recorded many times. The CDR3 spells CASSLYYGSGDEQFF. The CDR3 region has the DNA TGTGCCAGCAGTTTATATTACGGGAGTGGGGATGAGCAGTTCTTC. V gene TRBV27 combines with J gene TRBJ2-1, with D perhaps TRBD2 (6 bases). V lost 1 base, J lost 8 bases, and 15 bases lay in between. There are 15 residues in the CDR3. Germline-derived CDR1 and CDR2 are MNHEY and SMNVEV (reference sequence).

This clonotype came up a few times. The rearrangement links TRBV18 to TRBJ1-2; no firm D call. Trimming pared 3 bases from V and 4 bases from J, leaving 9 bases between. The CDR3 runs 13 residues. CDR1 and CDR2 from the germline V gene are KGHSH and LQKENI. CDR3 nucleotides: TGTGCCAGCTCACCGGGATACACCTATGGCTACACCTTC. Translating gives CASSPGYTYGYTF. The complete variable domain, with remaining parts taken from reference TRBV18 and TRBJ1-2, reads NAGVMQNPRHLVRRRGQEARLRCSPMKGHSHVYWYRQLPEEGLKFMVYLQKENIIDESGMPKERFSAEFPKEGPSILRIQQVVRGDSAAYFCASSPGYTYGYTFGSGTRLTVV.

The CDR3 DNA is TGTGCCAGCAGCTTCAGACGGACATTAAGAATTGCGCAGTATTTT. Protein sequence: CASSFRRTLRIAQYF. The chain links TRBV7-3 to TRBJ2-3; TRBD1 might be the D (5 bases). The V and J ends lost 3 bases and 10 bases respectively, with 20 bases between them. The CDR3 sequence is 15 residues long. CDR1 is SGHTA and CDR2 is FQGTGA in the germline V gene.

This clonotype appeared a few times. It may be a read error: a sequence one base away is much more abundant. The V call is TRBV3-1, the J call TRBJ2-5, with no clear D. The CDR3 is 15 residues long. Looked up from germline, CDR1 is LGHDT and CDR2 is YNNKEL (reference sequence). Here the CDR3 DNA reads TGTGCCAGCAGCCAAGAGTGGGCTTACCAAGAGACCCAGTGCTTC. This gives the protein CASSQEWAYQETQCF.

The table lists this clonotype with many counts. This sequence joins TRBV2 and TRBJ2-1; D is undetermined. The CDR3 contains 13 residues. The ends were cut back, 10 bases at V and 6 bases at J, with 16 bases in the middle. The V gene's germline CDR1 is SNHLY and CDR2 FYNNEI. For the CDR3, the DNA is TGTGCCACCGCTACGGCCCGGACCAATGAGCAGTTCTTC. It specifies CATATARTNEQFF.

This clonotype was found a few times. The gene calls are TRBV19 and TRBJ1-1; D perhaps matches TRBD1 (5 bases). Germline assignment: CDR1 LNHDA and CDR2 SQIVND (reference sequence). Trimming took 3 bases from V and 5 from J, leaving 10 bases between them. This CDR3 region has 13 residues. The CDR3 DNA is TGTGCCAGTAGTATTGGAGGGGCTACTGAAGCTTTCTTT. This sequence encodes CASSIGGATEAFF.

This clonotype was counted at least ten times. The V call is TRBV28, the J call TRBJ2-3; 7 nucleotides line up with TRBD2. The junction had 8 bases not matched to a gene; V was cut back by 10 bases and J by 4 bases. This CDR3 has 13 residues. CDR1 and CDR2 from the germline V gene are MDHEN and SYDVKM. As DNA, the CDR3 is TGTGCCACCGGAGCGGGATTGGCAGATACGCAGTATTTT. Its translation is CATGAGLADTQYF.

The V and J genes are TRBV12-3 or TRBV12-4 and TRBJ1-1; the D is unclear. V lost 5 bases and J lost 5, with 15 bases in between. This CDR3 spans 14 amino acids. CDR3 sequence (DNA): TGTGCCAGCAGTCTTACAGACGGAGGAACTGAAGCTTTCTTT. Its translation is CASSLTDGGTEAFF.

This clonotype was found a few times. This chain's CDR3 is CASSRGTSVFPYEQYF. CDR3 in DNA: TGTGCCAGCAGCAGAGGGACGAGCGTATTTCCCTACGAGCAGTACTTC. The gene calls are TRBV7-2 and TRBJ2-7, with D perhaps assigned TRBD1 or TRBD2 (5 bases each). The germline V and J ends were trimmed by 5 bases and 2 bases, with 19 bases remaining between them. The CDR3 contains 16 residues. Germline values: CDR1 SGHTA, CDR2 FQGNSA. The variable domain in full, with the rest retrieved from reference TRBV7-2 and TRBJ2-7, is GAGVSQSPSNKVTEKGKDVELRCDPISGHTALYWYRQSLGQGLEFLIYFQGNSAPDKSGLPSDRFSAERTGGSVSTLTIQRTQQEDSAVYLCASSRGTSVFPYEQYFGPGTRLTVT.

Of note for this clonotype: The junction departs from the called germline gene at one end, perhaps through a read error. This chain's CDR3 is CASTLAGGTDTRYF. CDR3 nucleotides: TGTGCCAGCACACTAGCGGGAGGAACAGATACGCGGTATTTT. The V gene is TRBV6-1, the J gene TRBJ2-3, with TRBD2 matching 12 bases. The germline gives CDR1 MNHNS, CDR2 SASEGT. The CDR3 runs 14 residues.

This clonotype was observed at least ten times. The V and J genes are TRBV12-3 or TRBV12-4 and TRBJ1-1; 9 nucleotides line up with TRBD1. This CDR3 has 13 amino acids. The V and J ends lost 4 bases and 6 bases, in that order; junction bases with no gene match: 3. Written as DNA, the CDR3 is TGTGCCAGCAGTTGGACAGGGGACGCTGAAGCTTTCTTT. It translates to CASSWTGDAEAFF.

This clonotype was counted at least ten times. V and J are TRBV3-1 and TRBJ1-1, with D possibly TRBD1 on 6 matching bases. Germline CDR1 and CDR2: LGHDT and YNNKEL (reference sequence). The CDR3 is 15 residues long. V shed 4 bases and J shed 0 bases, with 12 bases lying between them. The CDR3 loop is CASSLRTGLNTEAFF. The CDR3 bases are TGTGCCAGCAGCCTCCGAACAGGGCTGAACACTGAAGCTTTCTTT.

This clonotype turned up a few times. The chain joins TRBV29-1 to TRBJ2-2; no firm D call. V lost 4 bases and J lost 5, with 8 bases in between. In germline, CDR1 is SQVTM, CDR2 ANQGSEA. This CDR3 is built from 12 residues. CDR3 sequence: CSVARETGELFF. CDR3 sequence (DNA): TGCAGCGTTGCCAGAGAAACCGGGGAGCTGTTTTTT.

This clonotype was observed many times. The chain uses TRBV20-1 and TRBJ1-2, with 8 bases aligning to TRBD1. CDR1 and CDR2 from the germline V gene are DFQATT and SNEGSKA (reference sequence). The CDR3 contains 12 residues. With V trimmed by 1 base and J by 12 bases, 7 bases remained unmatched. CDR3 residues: CSARGGTGRDTF. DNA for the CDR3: TGCAGTGCTAGAGGGGGGACAGGACGCGACACCTTC.

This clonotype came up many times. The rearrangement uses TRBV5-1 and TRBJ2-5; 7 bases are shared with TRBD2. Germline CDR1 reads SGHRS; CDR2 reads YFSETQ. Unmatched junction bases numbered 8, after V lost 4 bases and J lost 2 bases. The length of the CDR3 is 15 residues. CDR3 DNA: TGCGCCAGCAGCCCGGGAGGAGGGGAGCAAGAGACCCAGTACTTC. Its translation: CASSPGGGEQETQYF.

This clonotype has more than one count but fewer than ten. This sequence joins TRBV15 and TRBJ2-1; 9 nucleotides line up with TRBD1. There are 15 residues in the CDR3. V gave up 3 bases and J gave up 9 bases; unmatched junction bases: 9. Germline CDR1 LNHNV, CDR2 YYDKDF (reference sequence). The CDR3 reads CATSRRDRVRVEQFF. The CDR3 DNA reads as TGTGCCACCAGCAGGCGGGACAGGGTCAGGGTTGAGCAGTTCTTC.

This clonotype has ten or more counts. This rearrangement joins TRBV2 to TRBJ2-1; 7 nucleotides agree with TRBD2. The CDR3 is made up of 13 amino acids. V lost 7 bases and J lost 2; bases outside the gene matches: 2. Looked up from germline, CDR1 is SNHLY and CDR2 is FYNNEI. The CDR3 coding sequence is TGTGCCAGCACCCGGGAGGCCTACAATGAGCAGTTCTTC. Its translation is CASTREAYNEQFF.

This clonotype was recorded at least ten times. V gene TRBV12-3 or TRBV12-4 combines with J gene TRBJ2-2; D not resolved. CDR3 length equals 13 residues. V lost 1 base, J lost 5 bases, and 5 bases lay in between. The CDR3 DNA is TGTGCCAGCAGTTTAGACTGGACCGGGGAGCTGTTTTTT. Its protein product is CASSLDWTGELFF.